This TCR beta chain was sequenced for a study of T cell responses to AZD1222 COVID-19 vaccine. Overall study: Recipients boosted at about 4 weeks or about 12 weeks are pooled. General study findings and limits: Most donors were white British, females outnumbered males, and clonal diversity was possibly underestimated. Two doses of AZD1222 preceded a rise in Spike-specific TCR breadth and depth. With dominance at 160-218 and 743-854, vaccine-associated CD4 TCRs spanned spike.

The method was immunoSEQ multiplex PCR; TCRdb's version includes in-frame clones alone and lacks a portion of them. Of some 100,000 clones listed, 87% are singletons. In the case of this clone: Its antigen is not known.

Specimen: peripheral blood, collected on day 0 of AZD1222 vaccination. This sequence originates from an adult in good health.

The CDR3 nucleotides are TGCGCCAGCAGCCCCTCCTTCAACTATGGCTACACCTTC. This codes for CASSPSFNYGYTF. J is TRBJ1-2 and V is TRBV4-3; D is uncertain. From germline, CDR1 is LGHNA and CDR2 YSLEER. Trimming took 4 bases from V and 2 from J, leaving 8 bases between them. The CDR3 totals 13 residues.